The text below deals with one T cell receptor (beta chain). Original processing notes: Researchers report that nucleated cell counts were estimated from reference gene primer amplification. Sequencing used immunoSEQ multiplex PCR; TCRdb keeps in-frame clones, though not all of them. V and J calls and clone size are as listed in that table; D and trimming were resolved from the DNA. The sample lists fewer than 100,000 clones, about 86% seen once, with 15% in the top ten. The sample is drawn from a study of blood T cell repertoires in COVID-19. Study overall: COVID-19 samples from acute and convalescent phases originated in the United States, Italy and Spain. In each case, the material was cDNA or gDNA derived from T cells, B-cell-depleted T cells, or PBMCs.

Germline assignment: CDR1 LNHDA and CDR2 SQIVND (reference sequence). The germline V and J ends were trimmed by 3 bases and 1 base, with 6 bases remaining between them. This CDR3 has 14 residues. Sequencing input: peripheral blood. The TCR comes from a human donor in a cohort sampled during active COVID-19. The V and J genes are TRBV19 and TRBJ2-2, with D tentatively TRBD2 (5 bases). CDR3: CASSIGENTGELFF. DNA for the CDR3: TGTGCCAGTAGTATCGGGGAGAACACCGGGGAGCTGTTTTTT.